This note documents a single TCR beta chain sequence. The antigen remains unidentified. This entry comes from a study of blood T cells in healthy people across ages. Study background: In model experiments, template switching was able to capture about one barcoded beta molecule for every two T cells that were present. Notes on the study in general: In older individuals, TCR beta diversity per million T cells was lower, falling roughly linearly with age. Since the PBMCs were unsorted, naive and antigen-experienced cells could not be conclusively compared.

With a J-beta primer mix and a sample-barcoded 5' primer, a second PCR ran about 7 to 12 cycles. TCRdb re-derived calls from the 5' RACE reads in MiXCR, one entry per CDR3 protein. The sample carries about 1.4 million distinct CDR3 sequences, roughly 59% recorded once. V was pared by 5 bases and J by 2 bases, with 13 bases between. This CDR3 comprises 13 residues. Germline V gene sequence: CDR1 DFQATT, CDR2 SNEGSKA (reference sequence). Total RNA was extracted at no less than 6 micrograms per sample. Sample: blood. The sequence was obtained from a young man in good health. V gene TRBV20-1 combines with J gene TRBJ2-7, with D unresolved. The CDR3 DNA reads TGCAGTGCTCAAAAGGACCAGACCTACGAGCAGTACTTC. Translated: CSAQKDQTYEQYF.